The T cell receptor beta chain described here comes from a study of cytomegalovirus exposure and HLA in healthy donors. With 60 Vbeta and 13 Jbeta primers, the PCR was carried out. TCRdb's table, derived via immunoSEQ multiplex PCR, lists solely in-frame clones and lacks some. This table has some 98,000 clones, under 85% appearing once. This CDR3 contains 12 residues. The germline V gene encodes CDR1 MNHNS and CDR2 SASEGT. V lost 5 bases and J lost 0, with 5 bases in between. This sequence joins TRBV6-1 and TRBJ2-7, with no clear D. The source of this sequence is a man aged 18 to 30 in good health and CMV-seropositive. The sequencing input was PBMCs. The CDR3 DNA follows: TGTGCCAGCAGTCCCTACTCCTACGAGCAGTACTTC. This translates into CASSPYSYEQYF.